Given below is one T cell receptor beta chain in context. Method: immunoSEQ multiplex PCR; TCRdb's copy keeps in-frame clones and lacks some. The data hold around 150,000 clones, with about 83% observed a single time. Germline CDR1 MDHEN, CDR2 SYDVKM. The V gene lost 6 bases and the J gene lost 9 bases, with 21 bases spanning the gap. The CDR3 is 16 amino acids. This sample is part of a study of blood T cell repertoires in COVID-19. The receptor comes from a woman aged 80 or over with acute or convalescent COVID-19. This rearrangement joins TRBV28 to TRBJ1-6, with D tentatively TRBD1 (5 bases). The source material was peripheral blood. The CDR3 nucleotides read TGTGCCAGCAGGCTTACCCCAGCGGGGCGCGGTTCACCCCTCCACTTT. This sequence encodes CASRLTPAGRGSPLHF.